The 22 T cell receptor beta chains given below trace back to one sample, sequenced in a study of OX40 agonist ivuxolimab in advanced cancers. Method: immunoSEQ multiplex PCR; TCRdb's copy keeps in-frame clones and lacks some. The sample yields 55,000 to 90,000 clones, 85% to 90% seen once. The specimen was CD4+ or CD8+ T cells sorted from blood, collected in a trial of the OX40 agonist ivuxolimab. The receptors were sampled from an adult with an advanced solid tumor such as melanoma, head and neck, liver or kidney cancer.

The rearrangement joins TRBV2 to TRBJ2-5; D assignment may be TRBD1 or TRBD2 (6 bases each). Per germline, CDR1 SNHLY and CDR2 FYNNEI. V shed 7 bases and J shed 5 bases, with 14 bases lying between them. The CDR3 has 13 amino acids. The DNA of the CDR3 is TGTGCCAGCAACCCGGAGGGGGACGAGACCCAGTACTTC. Residues: CASNPEGDETQYF.

The J gene is TRBJ1-1, the V gene TRBV28, with 8 positions matching TRBD1. Germline V gene data show CDR1 as MDHEN and CDR2 as SYDVKM. This CDR3 has 12 residues. V lost 6 bases, J lost 10 bases, and 7 bases stayed unmatched. The chain's CDR3 is CASSLRDRRAFF. The CDR3 DNA reads TGTGCCAGCAGCCTCCGGGACAGGCGAGCTTTCTTT.

The genes are TRBV6-5 and TRBJ2-2; D is ambiguous. CDR1 MNHEY and CDR2 SVGAGI come from the germline V gene. The CDR3 covers 13 residues. V was cut by 7 bases and J by 4 bases, with 10 bases left in between. The CDR3, as DNA: TGTGCCAGCAATCCCACAACCACCGGGGAGCTGTTTTTT. It codes for CASNPTTTGELFF.

The table lists this clone with a count of one. J is TRBJ1-1 and V is TRBV19, with 8 positions matching TRBD1. V shed 5 bases and J 4 bases; nucleotides not matched to a gene: 12. CDR1 and CDR2 from the germline V gene are LNHDA and SQIVND (reference sequence). The length of the CDR3 is 16 residues. The CDR3 is CASSPRTGRVSTEAFF. As DNA, the CDR3 is TGTGCCAGTAGTCCCCGGACAGGGCGGGTGAGCACTGAAGCTTTCTTT.

This clone was seen once. The V call is TRBV4-2, the J call TRBJ2-1; the match to TRBD2 covers 11 bases. The CDR3 contains 20 residues. J lost 0 bases, V lost 0 bases, and 10 bases had no gene match. Looked up from germline, CDR1 is LGHNA and CDR2 is YNFKEQ. The CDR3, as DNA: TGTGCCAGCAGCCAAGATGAGCTGAGGCTAGCGGGAGGCTCCTACAATGAGCAGTTCTTC. Protein product: CASSQDELRLAGGSYNEQFF.

This clone was seen just once. The rearrangement joins TRBV9 to TRBJ2-7; D remains ambiguous. CDR3 length: 13 amino acids. Germline lookup yields CDR1 SGDLS and CDR2 YYNGEE. V lost 4 bases and J lost 6, with 14 bases in between. The CDR3 DNA reads TGTGCCAGCAGCCCCGACTCCATAAGCGAGCAGTACTTC. Its translation is CASSPDSISEQYF.

The chain recombines TRBV19 with TRBJ1-1; D gene uncertain. The germline gives CDR1 LNHDA, CDR2 SQIVND (reference sequence). Trimming took 5 bases from V and 0 from J, leaving 13 bases between them. There are 15 residues in the CDR3. CDR3 sequence (DNA): TGTGCCAGTAGTGTACGCCTTGGGGTGAACACTGAAGCTTTCTTT. Translation: CASSVRLGVNTEAFF.

The chain links TRBV6-5 to TRBJ1-2; TRBD1 agrees at 9 bases. V trimming: 6 bases; J trimming: 3 bases; junction bases outside the gene matches: 2. This CDR3 has 13 residues. Germline V CDR1 and CDR2: MNHEY, SVGAGI. CDR3 loop: CASRRDRDYGYTF. The DNA for the CDR3 is TGTGCCAGCAGGCGGGACAGGGACTATGGCTACACCTTC.

The chain is built from TRBV5-6 and TRBJ1-5; perhaps TRBD1 as D (6 bases). The germline V gene has CDR1 SGHDT and CDR2 YYEEEE. CDR3 length: 15 amino acids. V dropped 2 bases and J dropped 0 bases, with 9 bases sitting between them. CDR3 region: CASSFGGYSNQPQHF. In nucleotides, the CDR3 is TGTGCCAGCAGCTTTGGGGGCTATAGCAATCAGCCCCAGCATTTT.

CDR3: CASSPPTGGQPQHF. CDR3 in DNA: TGTGCCAGCTCACCACCAACAGGGGGACAGCCCCAGCATTTT. This chain uses TRBV18 with TRBJ1-5; 8 positions match TRBD1. The germline gives CDR1 KGHSH, CDR2 LQKENI. V dropped 0 bases and J dropped 7; count of bases not matched to a gene: 2. CDR3 length equals 14 residues.

The chain links TRBV30 to TRBJ1-4; 7 nucleotides agree with TRBD1. The CDR3 length is 15 residues. V gave up 4 bases and J gave up 6 bases; unmatched junction bases: 11. CDR1 GTSNPN and CDR2 SVGIG come from the germline V gene (reference sequence). The CDR3 sequence: CAWTPGTGEDEKLFF. CDR3 DNA: TGTGCCTGGACCCCAGGAACAGGGGAGGATGAAAAACTGTTTTTT.

This clone was seen just once. The rearrangement uses TRBV11-1 and TRBJ2-2; TRBD1 matches 8 bases. The V gene end was trimmed by 3 bases and the J gene end by 4 bases; junction bases not matched to a gene: 7. CDR3 size: 16 residues. Germline V CDR1 and CDR2: SGHAT, FQDESV (reference sequence). CDR3 sequence reads: CASSFFRGRPTGELFF. DNA of the CDR3: TGTGCCAGCAGCTTCTTCAGGGGGCGTCCCACCGGGGAGCTGTTTTTT.

The chain joins TRBV11-3 to TRBJ2-3, with TRBD2 matching 11 bases. The CDR3 length is 16 residues. Germline CDR1 and CDR2: SGHNT and YENEEA. The J segment lost 1 base and the V segment lost 1 base, leaving 1 base of the junction unmatched. CDR3 region: CASSLASGRRTDTQYF. In nucleotides, the CDR3 is TGTGCCAGCAGCTTAGCTAGCGGGAGGCGCACAGATACGCAGTATTTT.

This chain connects TRBV5-6 to TRBJ2-5, with a tentative D call TRBD2 (6 bases). Germline assignment: CDR1 SGHDT and CDR2 YYEEEE. Trimming left V 1 base short and J 5 bases short, with 15 bases between. This CDR3 spans 15 amino acids. The CDR3 coding sequence is TGTGCCAGCAGCTTGCGCAGCGGGTTGGGGGAGACCCAGTACTTC. It encodes CASSLRSGLGETQYF.

The chain couples TRBV27 to TRBJ2-5; D might be TRBD2 (5 bases). Germline-derived CDR1 and CDR2 are MNHEY and SMNVEV (reference sequence). The V end was cut by 7 bases, the J end by 7 bases, with 25 bases between. The CDR3 is made up of 16 amino acids. This chain's CDR3 is CASNPAGRPEIGTQYF. The DNA of the CDR3 is TGTGCCAGCAATCCGGCGGGCAGGCCGGAGATCGGGACCCAGTACTTC.

The chain links TRBV29-1 to TRBJ2-1, with 8 bases fitting TRBD2. Germline trimming cut 3 bases from V and 7 bases from J; bases unmatched to any gene: 8. The CDR3 sequence is 14 residues long. Germline V CDR1 and CDR2: SQVTM, ANQGSEA. The CDR3 sequence: CSVETGRGGNEQFF. The CDR3 DNA reads TGCAGCGTTGAGACCGGGAGGGGGGGTAATGAGCAGTTCTTC.

This clone turned up a few times. V and J are TRBV10-3 and TRBJ1-6, with D hard to call. Germline lookup yields CDR1 ENHRY and CDR2 SYGVKD. The CDR3 consists of 16 residues. Trimming shortened V by 2 bases and J by 0 bases, and 8 bases separated the two germline ends. This CDR3 is CAISELPSSYNSPLHF. DNA of the CDR3: TGTGCCATCAGTGAGCTGCCGAGCTCCTATAATTCACCCCTCCACTTT.

J is TRBJ2-3 and V is TRBV30, with D possibly TRBD2 on 6 matching bases. Germline V gene sequence: CDR1 GTSNPN, CDR2 SVGIG (reference sequence). V lost 1 base to trimming and J lost 1 base, with 12 bases between them. CDR3 length: 15 residues. CDR3 in DNA: TGTGCCTGGAGTGGCGGCAGGGAGGGCACAGATACGCAGTATTTT. Encoded protein: CAWSGGREGTDTQYF.

The rearrangement joins TRBV4-3 to TRBJ1-4; the D gene is possibly TRBD1 (6 bases). CDR1 is LGHNA, CDR2 YSLEER, per germline. The V gene lost 4 bases and the J gene lost 6 bases, with 15 bases spanning the gap. The CDR3 is 15 amino acids. CDR3 loop: CASSLQGGAHEKLFF. The CDR3 DNA is TGCGCCAGCAGCCTGCAAGGGGGTGCTCATGAAAAACTGTTTTTT.

This clone appeared a few times. The chain has TRBV9 and TRBJ1-4; TRBD1 matches at 7 bases. V lost 3 bases to trimming and J lost 5 bases; unmatched junction nucleotides: 10. Per germline, CDR1 SGDLS and CDR2 YYNGEE. This CDR3 has 16 amino acids. The CDR3 DNA sequence: TGTGCCAGCAGCGGTTACGACAGGGCGGAAAATGAAAAACTGTTTTTT. This sequence encodes CASSGYDRAENEKLFF.

V is TRBV18 and J is TRBJ2-4; the D gene is possibly TRBD1 (6 bases). The CDR3 runs to 14 residues. Germline-derived CDR1 and CDR2 are KGHSH and LQKENI. V was clipped by 3 bases and J by 7 bases, with 13 bases between them. This CDR3 reads CASSPGQLFNIQYF. The CDR3 coding sequence is TGTGCCAGCTCACCGGGACAATTGTTTAACATTCAGTACTTC.

The chain couples TRBV4-1 to TRBJ1-4; 9 nucleotides match TRBD1. Germline V gene lookup returns CDR1 MGHRA and CDR2 YSYEKL. With V trimmed by 2 bases and J by 4 bases, 2 bases remained unmatched. The CDR3 extends over 15 amino acids. The DNA for the CDR3 is TGCGCCAGCAGCCAACCGGGACAGGGTAATGAAAAACTGTTTTTT. This gives the protein CASSQPGQGNEKLFF.